The T cell receptor beta chain under discussion was sequenced for a study of low-dose radiotherapy and immunotherapy resistance in tumors. Study at large: The authors gave intravenous cyclophosphamide 200 mg/m2 every two weeks, one day before radiation and immunotherapy.

Alpha- and beta-chain coverage of first-strand cDNA came from TRAV- and TRBV-specific primers. A constant-region primer paired with the V-primer adapter amplified TCRs over about 18 PCR cycles. MiXCR, run by TCRdb on the reads, gives a single entry per CDR3 protein. The profile covers tens of thousands of distinct CDR3 sequences, with 20% to 25% appearing a single time and roughly 9.1% taken by the ten largest. This clonotype has just a few counts. The time point here: after trial treatment. Described treatment: LDRT plus nivolumab, ipilimumab, low-dose cyclophosphamide and aspirin (RACIN trial). Eligible patients bore advanced solid tumors devoid of tumor-infiltrating lymphocytes. The CDR3 consists of 13 residues.

The chain uses TRBV21-1 and TRBJ2-1. TRBV21-1 corresponds to a pseudogene. This sequence was found in a male donor with prostate cancer. Sequenced material: PBMCs, taken after low-dose radiotherapy plus immunotherapy. For the CDR3, the DNA is TGTGCCAGCAGCAAAGAGGACCACAATGAGCAGTTCTTC. This encodes CASSKEDHNEQFF.